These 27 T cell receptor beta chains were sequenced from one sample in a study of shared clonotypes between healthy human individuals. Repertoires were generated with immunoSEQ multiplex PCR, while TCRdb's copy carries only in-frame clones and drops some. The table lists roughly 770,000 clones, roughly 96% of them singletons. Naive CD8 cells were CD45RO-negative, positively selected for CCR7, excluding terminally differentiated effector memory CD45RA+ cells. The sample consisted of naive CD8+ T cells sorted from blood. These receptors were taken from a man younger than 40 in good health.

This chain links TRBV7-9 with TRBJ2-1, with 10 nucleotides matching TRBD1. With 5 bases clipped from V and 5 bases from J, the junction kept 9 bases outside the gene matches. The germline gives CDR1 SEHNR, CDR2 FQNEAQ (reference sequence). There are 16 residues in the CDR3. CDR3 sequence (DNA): TGTGCCAGCAGCCCTAGGGGAGGGACAGGGGACAATGAGCAGTTCTTC. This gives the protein CASSPRGGTGDNEQFF. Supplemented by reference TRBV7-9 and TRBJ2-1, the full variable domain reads DTGVSQNPRHKITKRGQNVTFRCDPISEHNRLYWYRQTLGQGPEFLTYFQNEAQLEKSRLLSDRFSAERPKGSFSTLEIQRTEQGDSAMYLCASSPRGGTGDNEQFFGPGTRLTVL.

The CDR3 loop reads CAISTRQGVYNEQFF. CDR3 sequence (DNA): TGTGCCATCAGTACGAGACAGGGGGTTTACAATGAGCAGTTCTTC. J is TRBJ2-1 and V is TRBV10-3, with 9 positions matching TRBD1. There are 15 residues in the CDR3. Germline loops: CDR1 ENHRY, CDR2 SYGVKD. The V segment lost 5 bases and the J segment 4 bases; nucleotides outside the gene matches: 6.

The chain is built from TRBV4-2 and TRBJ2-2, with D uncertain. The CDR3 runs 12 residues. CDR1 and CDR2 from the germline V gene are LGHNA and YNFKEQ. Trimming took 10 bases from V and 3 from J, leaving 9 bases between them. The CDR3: CATISYTGELFF. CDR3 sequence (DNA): TGTGCCACCATCTCCTACACCGGGGAGCTGTTTTTT.

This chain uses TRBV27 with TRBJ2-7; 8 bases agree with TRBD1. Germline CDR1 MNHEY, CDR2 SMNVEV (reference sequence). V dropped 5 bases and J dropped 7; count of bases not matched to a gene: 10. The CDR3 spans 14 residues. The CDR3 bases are TGTGCCAGCAGTGCGACAGGGGTAACGGGAGAGCAGTACTTC. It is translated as CASSATGVTGEQYF.

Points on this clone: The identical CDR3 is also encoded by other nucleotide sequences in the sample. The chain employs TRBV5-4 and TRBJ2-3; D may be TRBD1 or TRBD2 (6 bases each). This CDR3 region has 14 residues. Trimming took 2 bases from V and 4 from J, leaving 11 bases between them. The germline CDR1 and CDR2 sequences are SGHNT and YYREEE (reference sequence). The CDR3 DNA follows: TGTGCCAGCAGCTTCAGGGGAGGCGCAGATACGCAGTATTTT. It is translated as CASSFRGGADTQYF.

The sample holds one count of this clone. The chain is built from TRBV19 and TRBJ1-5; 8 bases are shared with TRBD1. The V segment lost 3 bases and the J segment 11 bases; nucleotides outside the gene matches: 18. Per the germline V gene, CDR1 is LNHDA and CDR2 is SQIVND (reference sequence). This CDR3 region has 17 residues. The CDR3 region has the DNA TGTGCCAGTAGTATTCCCTATCAGGGGGCAACTCGTGAAGCCCAGCATTTT. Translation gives CASSIPYQGATREAQHF.

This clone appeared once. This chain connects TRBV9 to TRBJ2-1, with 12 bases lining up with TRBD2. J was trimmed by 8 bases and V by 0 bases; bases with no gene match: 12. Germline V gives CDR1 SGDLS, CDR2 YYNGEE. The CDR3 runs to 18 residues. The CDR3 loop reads CASSVALTSGSEVDEQFF. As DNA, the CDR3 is TGTGCCAGCAGCGTAGCTCTGACTAGCGGGAGCGAAGTTGATGAGCAGTTCTTC.

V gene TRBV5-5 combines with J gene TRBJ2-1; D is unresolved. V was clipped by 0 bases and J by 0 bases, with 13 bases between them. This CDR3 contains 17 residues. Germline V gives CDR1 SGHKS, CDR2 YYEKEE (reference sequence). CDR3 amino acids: CASSLATTKSSYNEQFF. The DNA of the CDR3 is TGTGCCAGCAGCTTGGCCACTACCAAAAGCTCCTACAATGAGCAGTTCTTC.

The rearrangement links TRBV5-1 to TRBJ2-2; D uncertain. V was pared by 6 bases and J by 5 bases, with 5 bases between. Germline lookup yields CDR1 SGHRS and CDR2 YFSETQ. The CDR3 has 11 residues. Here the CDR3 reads CASTLTGELFF. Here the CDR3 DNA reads TGCGCCAGCACCTTAACCGGGGAGCTGTTTTTT.

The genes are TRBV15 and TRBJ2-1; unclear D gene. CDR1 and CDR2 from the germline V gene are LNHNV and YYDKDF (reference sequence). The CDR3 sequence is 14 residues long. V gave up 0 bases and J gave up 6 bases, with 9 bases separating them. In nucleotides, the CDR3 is TGTGCCACCAGCAGAGATTTAAGGGCCAATGAGCAGTTCTTC. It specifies CATSRDLRANEQFF.

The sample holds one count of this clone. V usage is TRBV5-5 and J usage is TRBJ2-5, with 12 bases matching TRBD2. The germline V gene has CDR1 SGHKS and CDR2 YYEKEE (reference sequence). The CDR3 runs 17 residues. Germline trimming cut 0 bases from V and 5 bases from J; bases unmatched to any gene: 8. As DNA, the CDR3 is TGTGCCAGCAGCTTGGTGGCTAGCGGGAGGGCCGGGGAGACCCAGTACTTC. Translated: CASSLVASGRAGETQYF.

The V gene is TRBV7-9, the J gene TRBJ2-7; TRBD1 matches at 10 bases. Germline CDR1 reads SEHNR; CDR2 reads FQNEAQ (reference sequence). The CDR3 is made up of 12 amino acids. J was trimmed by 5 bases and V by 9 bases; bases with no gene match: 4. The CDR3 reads CASGQGDHEQYF. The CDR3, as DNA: TGTGCCAGTGGACAGGGGGACCACGAGCAGTACTTC.

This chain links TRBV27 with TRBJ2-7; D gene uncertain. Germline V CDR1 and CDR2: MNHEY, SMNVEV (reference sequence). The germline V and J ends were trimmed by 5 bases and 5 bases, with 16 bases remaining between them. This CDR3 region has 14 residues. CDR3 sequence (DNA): TGTGCCAGCAGTCCGCCGGCCTCGAGGCACGAGCAGTACTTC. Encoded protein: CASSPPASRHEQYF.

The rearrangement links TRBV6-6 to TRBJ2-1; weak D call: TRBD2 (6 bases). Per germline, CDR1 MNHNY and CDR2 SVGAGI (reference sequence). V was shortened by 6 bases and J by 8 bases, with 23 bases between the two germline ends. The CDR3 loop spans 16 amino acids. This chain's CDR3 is CASSLGRDSRQDEQFF. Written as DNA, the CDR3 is TGTGCCAGCAGCCTCGGCCGGGACTCCCGGCAGGATGAGCAGTTCTTC.

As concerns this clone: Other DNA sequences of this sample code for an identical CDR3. The DNA of the CDR3 is TGCAGCGTTGAAGACAGGGCTGGCTACACCTTC. It codes for CSVEDRAGYTF. J is TRBJ1-2 and V is TRBV29-1; weak D call: TRBD1 (5 bases). The CDR3 extends over 11 amino acids. V shed 0 bases and J shed 7 bases, with 6 bases lying between them. The germline V gene has CDR1 SQVTM and CDR2 ANQGSEA.

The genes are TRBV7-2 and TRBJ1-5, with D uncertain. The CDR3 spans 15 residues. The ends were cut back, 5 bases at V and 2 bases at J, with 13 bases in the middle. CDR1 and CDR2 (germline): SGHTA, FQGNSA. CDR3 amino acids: CASSPTDAGNQPQHF. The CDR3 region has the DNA TGTGCCAGCAGCCCCACAGACGCAGGCAATCAGCCCCAGCATTTT. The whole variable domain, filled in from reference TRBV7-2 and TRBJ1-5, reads GAGVSQSPSNKVTEKGKDVELRCDPISGHTALYWYRQSLGQGLEFLIYFQGNSAPDKSGLPSDRFSAERTGGSVSTLTIQRTQQEDSAVYLCASSPTDAGNQPQHFGDGTRLSIL.

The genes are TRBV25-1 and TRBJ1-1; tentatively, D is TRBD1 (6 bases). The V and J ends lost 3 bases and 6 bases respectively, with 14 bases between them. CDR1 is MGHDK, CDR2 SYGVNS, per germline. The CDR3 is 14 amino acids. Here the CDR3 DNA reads TGTGCCAGCAGTGACCGGCAGGGGTCTTCTGAAGCTTTCTTT. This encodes CASSDRQGSSEAFF.

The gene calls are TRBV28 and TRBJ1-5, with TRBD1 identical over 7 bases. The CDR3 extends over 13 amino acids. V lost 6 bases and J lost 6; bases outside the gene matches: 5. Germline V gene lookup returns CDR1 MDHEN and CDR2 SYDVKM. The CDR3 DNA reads TGTGCCAGCAGCCCGACAGGGCGTCAGCCCCAGCATTTT. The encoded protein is CASSPTGRQPQHF. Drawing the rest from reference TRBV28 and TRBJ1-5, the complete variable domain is DVKVTQSSRYLVKRTGEKVFLECVQDMDHENMFWYRQDPGLGLRLIYFSYDVKMKEKGDIPEGYSVSREKKERFSLILESASTNQTSMYLCASSPTGRQPQHFGDGTRLSIL.

CDR3 region: CASSQTGTANQPQHF. The CDR3, as DNA: TGCGCCAGCAGCCAAACCGGGACAGCAAATCAGCCCCAGCATTTT. This chain uses TRBV4-3 with TRBJ1-5; TRBD1 agrees at 7 bases. The CDR3 loop spans 15 amino acids. The V gene end was trimmed by 2 bases and the J gene end by 4 bases; junction bases not matched to a gene: 5. Germline lookup yields CDR1 LGHNA and CDR2 YSLEER.

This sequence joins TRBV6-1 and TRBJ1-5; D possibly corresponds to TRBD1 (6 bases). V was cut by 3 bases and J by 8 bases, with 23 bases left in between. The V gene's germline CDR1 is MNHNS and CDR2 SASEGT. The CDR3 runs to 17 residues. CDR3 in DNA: TGTGCCAGCAGTGATGGGGGCTGGGGGCGAAATGTAGAGCCCCAGCATTTT. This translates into CASSDGGWGRNVEPQHF.

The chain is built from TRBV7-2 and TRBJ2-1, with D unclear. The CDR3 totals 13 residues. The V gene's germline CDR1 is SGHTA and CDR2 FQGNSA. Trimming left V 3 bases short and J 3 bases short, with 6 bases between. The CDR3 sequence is CASSFYSYNEQFF. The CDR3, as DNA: TGTGCCAGCAGCTTCTACAGCTACAATGAGCAGTTCTTC. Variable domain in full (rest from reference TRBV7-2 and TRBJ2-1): GAGVSQSPSNKVTEKGKDVELRCDPISGHTALYWYRQSLGQGLEFLIYFQGNSAPDKSGLPSDRFSAERTGGSVSTLTIQRTQQEDSAVYLCASSFYSYNEQFFGPGTRLTVL.

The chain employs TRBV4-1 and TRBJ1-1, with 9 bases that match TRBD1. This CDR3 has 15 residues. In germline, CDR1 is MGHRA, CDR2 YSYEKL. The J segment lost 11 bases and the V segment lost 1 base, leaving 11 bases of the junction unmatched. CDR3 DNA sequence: TGCGCCAGCAGCCAAGCTGACAGGGGGGGAATTCGGGCTTTCTTT. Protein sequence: CASSQADRGGIRAFF.

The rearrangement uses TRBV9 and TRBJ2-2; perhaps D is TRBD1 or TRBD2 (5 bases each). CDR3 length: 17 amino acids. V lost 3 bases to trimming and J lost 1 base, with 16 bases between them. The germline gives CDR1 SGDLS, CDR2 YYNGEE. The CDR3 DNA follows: TGTGCCAGCAGCGCGGACCCCGGGACGGTGAACACCGGGGAGCTGTTTTTT. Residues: CASSADPGTVNTGELFF.

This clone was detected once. The CDR3 coding sequence is TGTGCCAGCAGCGACTCCCCGGGGGATTATGGCTACACCTTC. Protein sequence: CASSDSPGDYGYTF. This rearrangement joins TRBV28 to TRBJ1-2; D possibly corresponds to TRBD1 (5 bases). This CDR3 contains 14 residues. V shed 6 bases and J shed 5 bases, with 16 bases lying between them. Per germline, CDR1 MDHEN and CDR2 SYDVKM.

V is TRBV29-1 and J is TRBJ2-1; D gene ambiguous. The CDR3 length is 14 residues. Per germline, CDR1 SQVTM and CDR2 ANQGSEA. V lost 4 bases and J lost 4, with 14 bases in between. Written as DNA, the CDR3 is TGCAGCGTTGCCGTCCCCCCCCGATACAATGAGCAGTTCTTC. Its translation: CSVAVPPRYNEQFF.

The CDR3 DNA reads TGTGCCAGCTCCCAGCTGGGACAGGGGCTGTACAATGAGCAGTTCTTC. It codes for CASSQLGQGLYNEQFF. This chain connects TRBV27 to TRBJ2-1; 10 nucleotides agree with TRBD1. Germline CDR1 is MNHEY and CDR2 is SMNVEV (reference sequence). The CDR3 covers 16 residues. The V gene end was trimmed by 8 bases and the J gene end by 4 bases; junction bases not matched to a gene: 11.

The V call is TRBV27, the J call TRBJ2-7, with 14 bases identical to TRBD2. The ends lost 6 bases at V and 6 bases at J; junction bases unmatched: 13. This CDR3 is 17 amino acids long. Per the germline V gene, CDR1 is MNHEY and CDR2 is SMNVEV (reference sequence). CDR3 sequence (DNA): TGTGCCAGCAGAACCGTTCCGACTAGCGGGAGGGCCGCCGAGCAGTACTTC. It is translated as CASRTVPTSGRAAEQYF.